The present T cell receptor (beta chain) was sequenced within a study of OX40 agonist ivuxolimab in advanced cancers. Regarding the research as a whole: Ivuxolimab was a fully human IgG2 agonistic monoclonal antibody targeting the costimulatory receptor OX40 (CD134). Intravenous ivuxolimab was administered to patients every 2 weeks at six dose levels: 0.01, 0.1, 0.3, 1.5, 3 and 10 mg/kg. Among the roughly 52 dose-escalation patients, some 20 had hepatocellular carcinoma, roughly 15 melanoma, 9 renal cell carcinoma and 9 head and neck cancer. The dose-escalation cohort was roughly 83% male with a mean age of about 60 years, ranging from roughly 23 to 85. Patients were allowed to have had prior anti-PD-1, anti-PD-L1 or anti-CTLA-4 therapy, and 30% to 40% of the dose-escalation patients had been treated with checkpoint inhibitors. Three dose-escalation patients achieved partial responses, one with hepatocellular carcinoma and two with cutaneous melanoma. Peripheral TCRbeta sequencing aimed to test whether ivuxolimab altered TCR sequence diversity and caused clonal T-cell expansion. The paper reports the monotherapy dose-escalation portion (N = 52 patients) of the phase I ivuxolimab trial.

Overall results and qualifications from the work: Antigen specificity was not determined for the clonally expanded peripheral T cells. Low levels of normalized T-cell clonal expansion were also seen in some patients who did not respond. Clonal expansion of both CD4+ and CD8+ blood T cells was observed from baseline to week 6 at doses 0.1 to 3.0 mg/kg. After ivuxolimab, more expanded clones were found on average in CD8+ T cells than in CD4+ T cells. Partial responders in the 0.1-3.0 mg/kg groups had among the lowest normalized peripheral clonal expansion, especially among CD8+ T cells.

To sequence the TCRbeta CDR3 region, genomic DNA was isolated from the sorted cells. The immunoSEQ Assay was used to sequence the TCRbeta CDR3 regions. This is the immuneACCESS table as TCRdb keeps it, with only in-frame sequences that have V and J called. A part of the clones is gone; compared with another copy, unresolved V genes explain less than half, and the rest is unexplained. Present in this sample are more than 15,000 clones, around 82% of which were seen just once. The top ten constitute more than 2% of the sample. Patients with autoimmune disease history or receiving systemic immunosuppression were excluded from the trial. Peripheral blood for TCR sequencing was collected from all dose cohorts at baseline, on cycle 4 day 1, and on cycle 7 day 1. Samples came from an open-label, multicenter, first-in-human phase I dose-escalation trial of ivuxolimab. The trial enrolled adults with locally advanced or metastatic head and neck squamous cell, hepatocellular, melanoma or renal cell carcinoma. Before TCR sequencing, CD4+ T cells and CD8+ T cells were sorted from peripheral blood as separate populations.

Note on this clone: It lacks a known antigen. Base qualities are missing; no much larger clone stands one base away.

The CDR3 goes from the cysteine to the phenylalanine over 12 residues. Left in the record is the CDR3 DNA by itself, 36 bases read in frame from the first base. The germline ends are 8 bases apart after V is trimmed by 1 base and J by 6 bases. The germline V gene sets CDR1 to SGHTS and CDR2 to YDEGEE. The source was CD4+ or CD8+ T cells sorted from blood, collected in a trial of the OX40 agonist ivuxolimab. The sequence joins TRBV5-8 to TRBJ2-7, with TRBD2 as a weak D call on 7 bases. The receptor comes from an adult with an advanced solid tumor such as melanoma, head and neck, liver or kidney cancer. The CDR3 in this case is CASSLRGGEQYF. The DNA sequence is given as TGTGCCAGCAGCTTGAGGGGGGGCGAGCAGTACTTC.